The 2 T cell receptor beta chains in this list originate from one sample, sequenced in a study of CD8 T cells in Susac syndrome. RNA, at about 0.45 to 1 ug, was reverse transcribed with random hexamers. TCRdb independently ran MiXCR on the immunoSEQ multiplex PCR reads; one entry per CDR3 protein. In the table there are about 120,000 distinct CDR3 sequences, roughly 91% of which are singletons. The sequencing sample was made of CD4+ T cells from PBMCs. These receptor sequences come from a human donor in good health.

The chain uses TRBV7-2 and TRBJ2-7; TRBD2 matches 8 bases. From germline, CDR1 is SGHTA and CDR2 FQGNSA. V shed 1 base and J 4 bases; nucleotides not matched to a gene: 6. The CDR3 has 15 residues. This CDR3 is CASSLEAGAPYEQYF. The CDR3 DNA sequence: TGTGCCAGCAGCTTAGAAGCGGGGGCCCCATACGAGCAGTACTTC.

This chain links TRBV5-4 with TRBJ2-3; 7 bases agree with TRBD1. Losses at the gene ends were 4 bases for V and 2 bases for J; bases not matched to a gene: 4. The germline V gene encodes CDR1 SGHNT and CDR2 YYREEE (reference sequence). The CDR3 runs 14 residues. This CDR3 is CASSTGTVTDTQYF. The DNA of the CDR3 is TGTGCCAGCAGCACCGGGACAGTCACAGATACGCAGTATTTT. The full variable domain, in which reference TRBV5-4 and TRBJ2-3 provide the parts outside the CDR3, is ETGVTQSPTHLIKTRGQQVTLRCSSQSGHNTVSWYQQALGQGPQFIFQYYREEENGRGNFPPRFSGLQFPNYSSELNVNALELDDSALYLCASSTGTVTDTQYFGPGTRLTVL.